A single sample gave rise to the 25 T cell receptor beta chains below, sequenced in a study of cytomegalovirus exposure and HLA in healthy donors. In the PCR, 60 Vbeta and 13 Jbeta primers were used. Data came from immunoSEQ multiplex PCR; TCRdb stores just in-frame clones and leaves some out. The data show some 130,000 clones, around four fifths seen once. Sample: PBMCs. The receptors come from a woman in her forties or fifties in good health and CMV-seropositive.

A single count supports this clone. The chain carries TRBV19 and TRBJ1-2, with 8 bases fitting TRBD1. The CDR3 covers 16 residues. The trim removed 7 bases at V and 8 bases at J, leaving 18 bases unmatched. Germline V gene sequence: CDR1 LNHDA, CDR2 SQIVND (reference sequence). Written as DNA, the CDR3 is TGTGCCAGTACCGGCGCTTGGACCGGGACAGGCGAGGGCTACACCTTC. Its protein is CASTGAWTGTGEGYTF.

The chain carries TRBV7-9 and TRBJ2-2; D call uncertain. V was trimmed by 5 bases and J by 1 base, leaving 8 bases between them. Germline V lookup: CDR1 SEHNR, CDR2 FQNEAQ (reference sequence). The CDR3 consists of 14 residues. The DNA of the CDR3 is TGTGCCAGCAGCGGTCAGATGAACACCGGGGAGCTGTTTTTT. It encodes CASSGQMNTGELFF.

This clone was seen just once. The chain recombines TRBV9 with TRBJ1-3, with TRBD1 matching 9 bases. The germline CDR1 and CDR2 sequences are SGDLS and YYNGEE. V gave up 4 bases and J gave up 3 bases; unmatched junction bases: 8. CDR3 size: 16 residues. The CDR3 loop reads CASSLTTGGGGNTIYF. The CDR3 DNA is TGTGCCAGCAGCCTCACGACAGGGGGAGGTGGAAACACCATATATTTT.

The chain is built from TRBV4-2 and TRBJ2-5; 7 bases line up with TRBD2. The CDR3 loop spans 15 amino acids. Germline loops: CDR1 LGHNA, CDR2 YNFKEQ. V shed 2 bases and J 5 bases; nucleotides not matched to a gene: 8. The CDR3 here is CASSQRASGVETQYF. CDR3 in DNA: TGTGCCAGCAGCCAAAGGGCTAGCGGAGTGGAGACCCAGTACTTC.

With respect to this clone: This CDR3 is also generated by other DNA sequences in the sample. This chain uses TRBV28 with TRBJ2-7; a possible D gene is TRBD1 (5 bases). This CDR3 spans 14 amino acids. V gave up 6 bases and J gave up 2 bases, with 14 bases separating them. Germline V gene data show CDR1 as MDHEN and CDR2 as SYDVKM. CDR3 nucleotides: TGTGCCAGCAGCTTCCCAGGGTCCACCTACGAGCAGTACTTC. Its protein is CASSFPGSTYEQYF.

This clone was observed once. The CDR3 loop reads CASSRDTNYGYTF. The CDR3 nucleotides read TGTGCCAGCAGCCGGGACACCAACTATGGCTACACCTTC. The chain recombines TRBV5-4 with TRBJ1-2; a possible D gene is TRBD1 (6 bases). This CDR3 has 13 amino acids. Germline CDR1 reads SGHNT; CDR2 reads YYREEE (reference sequence). V gave up 4 bases and J gave up 2 bases, with 9 bases separating them. The whole variable domain, remainder taken from reference TRBV5-4 and TRBJ1-2, is ETGVTQSPTHLIKTRGQQVTLRCSSQSGHNTVSWYQQALGQGPQFIFQYYREEENGRGNFPPRFSGLQFPNYSSELNVNALELDDSALYLCASSRDTNYGYTFGSGTRLTVV.

V and J are TRBV4-3 and TRBJ2-7; maybe TRBD1 (5 bases). Trimming left V 4 bases short and J 2 bases short, with 15 bases between. This CDR3 is built from 15 residues. Germline V lookup: CDR1 LGHNA, CDR2 YSLEER. Here the CDR3 DNA reads TGCGCCAGCAGCCTCTCGCCAGGGCCTCCCTACGAGCAGTACTTC. Translating gives CASSLSPGPPYEQYF.

This clone was counted only a few times. DNA of the CDR3: TGCGCCAGCAGTCGGACTAGGTTAGGCTACGAGCAGTACTTC. As protein: CASSRTRLGYEQYF. The V gene is TRBV4-1, the J gene TRBJ2-7, with TRBD2 matching over 7 bases. The germline CDR1 and CDR2 sequences are MGHRA and YSYEKL. The CDR3 contains 14 residues. The J segment lost 3 bases and the V segment lost 6 bases, leaving 8 bases of the junction unmatched.

V and J are TRBV19 and TRBJ2-2, with D perhaps matching TRBD2 (6 bases). The V gene's germline CDR1 is LNHDA and CDR2 SQIVND (reference sequence). V was cut by 2 bases and J by 4 bases, with 14 bases left in between. CDR3 length: 16 amino acids. The CDR3 loop reads CASSISGYSSTGELFF. The DNA of the CDR3 is TGTGCCAGTAGTATAAGCGGGTATAGTAGCACCGGGGAGCTGTTTTTT.

The chain carries TRBV19 and TRBJ2-4, with D possibly matching TRBD1 (7 bases). Germline V lookup: CDR1 LNHDA, CDR2 SQIVND (reference sequence). The V and J ends lost 2 bases and 5 bases respectively, with 16 bases between them. CDR3 length: 16 amino acids. CDR3 amino acids: CASSIIGQGGENIQYF. The CDR3 DNA reads TGTGCCAGTAGTATAATCGGTCAGGGGGGCGAAAACATTCAGTACTTC.

CDR3 in DNA: TGTGCCAGCAGCTTGAAGGGGACAGTCTATGGCTACACCTTC. This encodes CASSLKGTVYGYTF. The chain combines TRBV5-6 with TRBJ1-2; 7 positions match TRBD1. The CDR3 extends over 14 amino acids. After removal of 1 base from V and 4 bases from J, the junction contained 4 bases not matched to a gene. Germline CDR1 and CDR2: SGHDT and YYEEEE.

As concerns this clone: At the DNA level, this CDR3 is encoded by other sequences in the same sample as well. The chain is built from TRBV5-1 and TRBJ1-5, with 7 nucleotides matching TRBD1. Trimming at V came to 2 bases and at J to 4 bases, leaving 3 bases not matched to a gene. This CDR3 has 14 amino acids. CDR1 SGHRS and CDR2 YFSETQ come from the germline V gene. CDR3 sequence reads: CASSFGTENQPQHF. The DNA of the CDR3 is TGCGCCAGCAGCTTCGGGACAGAAAATCAGCCCCAGCATTTT.

This clone appeared a few times. The V gene is TRBV29-1, the J gene TRBJ1-2; D not certain. Germline V gene sequence: CDR1 SQVTM, CDR2 ANQGSEA. The CDR3 has 15 amino acids. V was trimmed by 4 bases and J by 4 bases, leaving 19 bases between them. The CDR3 DNA sequence: TGCAGCGTTGTTTTGTCTGGGCAGAAGTTCTATGGCTACACCTTC. Residues: CSVVLSGQKFYGYTF.

The rearrangement links TRBV2 to TRBJ2-2; TRBD2 matches 12 bases. With V trimmed by 10 bases and J by 0 bases, 9 bases remained unmatched. The CDR3 spans 17 residues. Germline-derived CDR1 and CDR2 are SNHLY and FYNNEI. DNA of the CDR3: TGTGCCACCTCCCTGGGACTAGCGGGTGCGAACACCGGGGAGCTGTTTTTT. It translates to CATSLGLAGANTGELFF.

J is TRBJ1-4 and V is TRBV7-2, with D possibly being TRBD1 (6 bases). Trimming left V 5 bases short and J 8 bases short, with 15 bases between. Germline assignment: CDR1 SGHTA and CDR2 FQGNSA. The CDR3 is 14 amino acids. CDR3 sequence reads: CASSPRGGAEKLFF. CDR3 DNA sequence: TGTGCCAGCAGCCCCCGTGGGGGGGCAGAAAAACTGTTTTTT.

The sample holds one count of this clone. V and J are TRBV13 and TRBJ2-7, with 9 bases matching TRBD1. Germline trimming cut 4 bases from V and 1 base from J; bases unmatched to any gene: 5. The CDR3 extends over 15 amino acids. Germline assignment: CDR1 PRHDT and CDR2 FYEKMQ (reference sequence). CDR3 sequence: CASSYWDRDSYEQYF. CDR3 bases: TGTGCCAGCAGCTACTGGGACAGGGATTCCTACGAGCAGTACTTC.

V and J are TRBV28 and TRBJ2-1; 9 bases align to TRBD2. The CDR3 contains 16 residues. Trimming at V came to 7 bases and at J to 0 bases, leaving 7 bases not matched to a gene. The V gene's germline CDR1 is MDHEN and CDR2 SYDVKM. The CDR3 DNA sequence: TGTGCCAGCAACATAGCGGGAGAGGTCTCCTACAATGAGCAGTTCTTC. It encodes CASNIAGEVSYNEQFF.

This clone occurred once. The chain employs TRBV4-2 and TRBJ2-7; TRBD1 matches at 12 bases. V gave up 7 bases and J gave up 6 bases; unmatched junction bases: 7. Looked up from germline, CDR1 is LGHNA and CDR2 is YNFKEQ. The CDR3 is made up of 14 amino acids. CDR3 loop: CASKRDRGPFEQYF. Here the CDR3 DNA reads TGTGCCAGCAAGAGGGACAGGGGGCCTTTCGAGCAGTACTTC.

The chain's CDR3 is CASSVRQGRILRYYEQYF. CDR3 in DNA: TGTGCCAGCAGCGTAAGACAGGGGAGGATCCTAAGATACTACGAGCAGTACTTC. The rearrangement joins TRBV11-1 to TRBJ2-7; TRBD1 agrees at 8 bases. J gave up 3 bases and V 5 bases, and 18 bases lay outside the gene matches. CDR1 SGHAT and CDR2 FQDESV come from the germline V gene (reference sequence). The CDR3 contains 18 residues.

V is TRBV6-5 and J is TRBJ1-5; 9 bases map to TRBD1. Germline V gene sequence: CDR1 MNHEY, CDR2 SVGAGI. V lost 6 bases to trimming and J lost 1 base; unmatched junction nucleotides: 4. The CDR3 consists of 15 residues. The CDR3 here is CASRKTGGSNQPQHF. As DNA, the CDR3 is TGTGCCAGCAGAAAGACAGGGGGGAGCAATCAGCCCCAGCATTTT.

The CDR3 DNA sequence: TGCGCCAGCCCAGAAATTGACAGGGACTACGAGCAGTACTTC. Protein product: CASPEIDRDYEQYF. The rearrangement uses TRBV23-1 and TRBJ2-7; 7 nucleotides line up with TRBD1. TRBV23-1 is identified as an open reading frame with a role that is uncertain. J lost 3 bases, V lost 8 bases, and 10 bases had no gene match. This CDR3 is built from 14 residues.

This chain connects TRBV7-9 to TRBJ1-2, with D unresolved. Germline V gene lookup returns CDR1 SEHNR and CDR2 FQNEAQ (reference sequence). The CDR3 is made up of 14 amino acids. The ends were cut back, 2 bases at V and 1 base at J, with 8 bases in the middle. CDR3 in amino acids: CASSLTASNYGYTF. The CDR3, as DNA: TGTGCCAGCAGCTTAACAGCAAGTAACTATGGCTACACCTTC.

The rearrangement joins TRBV5-5 to TRBJ1-4; D is undetermined. V was pared by 0 bases and J by 7 bases, with 10 bases between. The CDR3 runs 14 residues. Germline assignment: CDR1 SGHKS and CDR2 YYEKEE (reference sequence). The CDR3 spells CASSLAGGSEKLFF. The CDR3 region has the DNA TGTGCCAGCAGCTTGGCGGGAGGCAGTGAAAAACTGTTTTTT.

This chain uses TRBV4-1 with TRBJ1-4; the D is unclear. The V gene's germline CDR1 is MGHRA and CDR2 YSYEKL. V lost 1 base and J 8 bases, leaving 14 bases between the germline ends. This CDR3 spans 15 amino acids. The CDR3 nucleotides are TGCGCCAGCAGCCAAGTGGACTCCGGAGTCGAAAAACTGTTTTTT. Residues: CASSQVDSGVEKLFF.

The sample holds one count of this clone. This rearrangement joins TRBV5-1 to TRBJ2-3; 8 bases align to TRBD1. The CDR3 sequence is 14 residues long. The V segment lost 4 bases and the J segment 3 bases; nucleotides outside the gene matches: 4. Germline CDR1 reads SGHRS; CDR2 reads YFSETQ. The CDR3, as DNA: TGCGCCAGCAGCCGTGGACAGGGAACAGATACGCAGTATTTT. The encoded protein is CASSRGQGTDTQYF. Drawing the rest from reference TRBV5-1 and TRBJ2-3, the complete variable domain is KAGVTQTPRYLIKTRGQQVTLSCSPISGHRSVSWYQQTPGQGLQFLFEYFSETQRNKGNFPGRFSGRQFSNSRSEMNVSTLELGDSALYLCASSRGQGTDTQYFGPGTRLTVL.